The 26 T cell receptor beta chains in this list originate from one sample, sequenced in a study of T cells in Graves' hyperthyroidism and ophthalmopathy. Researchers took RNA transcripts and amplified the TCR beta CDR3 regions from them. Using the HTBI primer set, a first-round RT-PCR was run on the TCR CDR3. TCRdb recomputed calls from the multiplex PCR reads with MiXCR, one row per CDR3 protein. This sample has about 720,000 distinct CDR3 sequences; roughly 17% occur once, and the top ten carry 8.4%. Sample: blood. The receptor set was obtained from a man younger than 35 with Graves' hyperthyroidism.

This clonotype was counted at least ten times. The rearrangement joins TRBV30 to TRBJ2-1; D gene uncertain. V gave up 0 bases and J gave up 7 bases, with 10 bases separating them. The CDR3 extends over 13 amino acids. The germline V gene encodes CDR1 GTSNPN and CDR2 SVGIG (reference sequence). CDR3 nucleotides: TGTGCCTGGAGTGTAAGTCCGGAGAATGAGCAGTTCTTC. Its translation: CAWSVSPENEQFF.

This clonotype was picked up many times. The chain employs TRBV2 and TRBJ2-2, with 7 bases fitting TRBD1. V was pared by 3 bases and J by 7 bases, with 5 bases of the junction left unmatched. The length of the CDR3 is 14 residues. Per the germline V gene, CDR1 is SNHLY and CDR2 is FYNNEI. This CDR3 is CASSEDRRHGELFF. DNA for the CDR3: TGTGCCAGCAGTGAGGACAGGAGGCACGGGGAGCTGTTTTTT.

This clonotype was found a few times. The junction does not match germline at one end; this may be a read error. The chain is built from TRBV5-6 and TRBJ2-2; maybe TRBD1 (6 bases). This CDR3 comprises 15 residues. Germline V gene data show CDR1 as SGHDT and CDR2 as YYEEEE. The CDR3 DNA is TGTGCCAGCACCTTGACGGGCAGGGGCGTCGGGGAGCTGTTTTTT. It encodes CASTLTGRGVGELFF.

The CDR3 nucleotides read TGTGCCAGCAGATCGGACTGGACGGAGACCCAGTACTTC. Protein product: CASRSDWTETQYF. This rearrangement joins TRBV6-1 to TRBJ2-5, with D possibly being TRBD2 (5 bases). V was trimmed by 6 bases and J by 5 bases, leaving 13 bases between them. The CDR3 totals 13 residues. Germline V lookup: CDR1 MNHNS, CDR2 SASEGT.

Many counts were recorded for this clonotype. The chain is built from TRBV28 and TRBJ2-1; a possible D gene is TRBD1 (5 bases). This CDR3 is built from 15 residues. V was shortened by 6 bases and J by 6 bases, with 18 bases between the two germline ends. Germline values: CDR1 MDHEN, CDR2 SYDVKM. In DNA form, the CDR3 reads TGTGCCAGCAGCCCTGGGGCGACCACCACCAATGAGCAGTTCTTC. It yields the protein CASSPGATTTNEQFF.

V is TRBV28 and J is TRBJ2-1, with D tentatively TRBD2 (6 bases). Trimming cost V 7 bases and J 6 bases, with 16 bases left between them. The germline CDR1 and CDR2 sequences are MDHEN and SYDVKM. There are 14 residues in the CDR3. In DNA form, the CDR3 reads TGTGCCAGCACGGCACTAGCACGTTTCAATGAGCAGTTCTTC. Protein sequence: CASTALARFNEQFF.

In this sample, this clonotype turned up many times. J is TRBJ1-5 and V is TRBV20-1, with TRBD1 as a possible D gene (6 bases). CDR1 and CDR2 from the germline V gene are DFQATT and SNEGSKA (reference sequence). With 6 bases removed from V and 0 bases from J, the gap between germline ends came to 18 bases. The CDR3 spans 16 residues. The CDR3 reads CSAYARDTYSNQPQHF. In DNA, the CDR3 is TGCAGTGCGTACGCCCGGGACACCTATAGCAATCAGCCCCAGCATTTT.

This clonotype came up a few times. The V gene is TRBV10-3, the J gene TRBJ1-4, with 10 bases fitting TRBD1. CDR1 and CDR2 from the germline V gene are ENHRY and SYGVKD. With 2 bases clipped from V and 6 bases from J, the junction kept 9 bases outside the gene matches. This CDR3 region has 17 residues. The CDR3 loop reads CAISERRDRGRDEKLFF. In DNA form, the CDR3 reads TGTGCCATCAGTGAGCGAAGGGACAGGGGAAGAGATGAAAAACTGTTTTTT.

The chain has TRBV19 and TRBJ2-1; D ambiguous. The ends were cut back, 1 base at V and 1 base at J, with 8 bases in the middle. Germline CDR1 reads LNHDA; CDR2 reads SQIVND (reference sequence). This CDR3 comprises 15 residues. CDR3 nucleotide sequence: TGTGCCAGTAGTATAGGGGTAAAATCCTACAATGAGCAGTTCTTC. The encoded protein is CASSIGVKSYNEQFF.

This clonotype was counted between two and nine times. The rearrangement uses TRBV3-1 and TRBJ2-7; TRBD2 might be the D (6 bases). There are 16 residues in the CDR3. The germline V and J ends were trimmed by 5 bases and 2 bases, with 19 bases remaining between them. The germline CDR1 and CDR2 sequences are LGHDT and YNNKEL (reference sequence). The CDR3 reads CASSYNLATSTYEQYF. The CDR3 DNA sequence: TGTGCCAGCAGCTACAATCTAGCGACCTCAACCTACGAGCAGTACTTC.

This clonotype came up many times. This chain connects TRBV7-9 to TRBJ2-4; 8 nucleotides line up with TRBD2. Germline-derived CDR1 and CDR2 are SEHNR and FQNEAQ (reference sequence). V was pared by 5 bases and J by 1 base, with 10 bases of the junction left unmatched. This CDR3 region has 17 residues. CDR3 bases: TGTGCCAGCAGCCCAGAGGGTAGCGGGACGGCCAAAAACATTCAGTACTTC. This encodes CASSPEGSGTAKNIQYF.

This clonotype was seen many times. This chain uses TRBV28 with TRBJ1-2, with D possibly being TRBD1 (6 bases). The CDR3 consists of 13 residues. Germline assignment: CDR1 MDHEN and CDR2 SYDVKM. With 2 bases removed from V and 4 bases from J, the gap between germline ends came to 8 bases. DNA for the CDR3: TGTGCCAGCAGTTTAAGGGGGACCTATGGCTACACCTTC. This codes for CASSLRGTYGYTF.

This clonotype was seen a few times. For the CDR3, the DNA is TGCAGTGCTCTCACAGCACGGCAGGGGGAGACCCAGTACTTC. It codes for CSALTARQGETQYF. This chain links TRBV20-1 with TRBJ2-5, with D maybe TRBD1 (6 bases). Germline V gene sequence: CDR1 DFQATT, CDR2 SNEGSKA (reference sequence). This CDR3 has 14 amino acids. V shed 5 bases and J shed 5 bases, with 18 bases lying between them.

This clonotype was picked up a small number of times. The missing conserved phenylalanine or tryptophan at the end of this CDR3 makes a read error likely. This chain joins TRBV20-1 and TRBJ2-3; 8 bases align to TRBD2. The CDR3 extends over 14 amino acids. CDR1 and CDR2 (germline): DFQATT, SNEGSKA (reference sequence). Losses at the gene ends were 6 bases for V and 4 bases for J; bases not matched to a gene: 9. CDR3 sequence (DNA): TGCAGTGCAGCCAGCGGGAGTGGTGCAGATACGCAGTATTCT. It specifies CSAASGSGADTQYS.

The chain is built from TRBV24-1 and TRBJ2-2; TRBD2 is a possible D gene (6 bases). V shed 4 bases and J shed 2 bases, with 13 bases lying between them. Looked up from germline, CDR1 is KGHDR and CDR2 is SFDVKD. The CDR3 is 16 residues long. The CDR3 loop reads CATSDRTGLNTGELFF. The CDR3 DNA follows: TGTGCCACCAGTGACCGTACGGGACTCAACACCGGGGAGCTGTTTTTT.

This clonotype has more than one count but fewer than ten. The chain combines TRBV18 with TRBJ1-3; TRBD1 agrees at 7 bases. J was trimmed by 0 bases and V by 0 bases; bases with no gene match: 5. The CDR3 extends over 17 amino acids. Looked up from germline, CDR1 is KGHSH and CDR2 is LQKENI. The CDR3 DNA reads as TGTGCCAGCTCACCACCTAACAGGGGAGGCTCTGGAAACACCATATATTTT. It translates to CASSPPNRGGSGNTIYF.

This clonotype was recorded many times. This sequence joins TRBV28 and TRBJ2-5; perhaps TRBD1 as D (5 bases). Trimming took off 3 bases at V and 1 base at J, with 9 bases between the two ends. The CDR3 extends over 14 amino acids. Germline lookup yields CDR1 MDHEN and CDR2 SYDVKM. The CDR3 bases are TGTGCCAGCAGTTTCGACAGCTCCCAAGAGACCCAGTACTTC. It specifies CASSFDSSQETQYF.

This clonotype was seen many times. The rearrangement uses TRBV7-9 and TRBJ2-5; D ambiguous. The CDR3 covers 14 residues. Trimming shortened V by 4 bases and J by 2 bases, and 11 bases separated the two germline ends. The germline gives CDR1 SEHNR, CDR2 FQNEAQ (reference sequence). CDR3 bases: TGTGCCAGCAGCTCCCGGCGGACGCAAGAGACCCAGTACTTC. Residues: CASSSRRTQETQYF.

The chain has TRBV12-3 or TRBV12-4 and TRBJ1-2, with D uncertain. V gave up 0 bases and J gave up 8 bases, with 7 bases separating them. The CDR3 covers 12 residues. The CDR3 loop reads CASSLAMGGYTF. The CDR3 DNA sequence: TGTGCCAGCAGTTTAGCGATGGGAGGCTACACCTTC.

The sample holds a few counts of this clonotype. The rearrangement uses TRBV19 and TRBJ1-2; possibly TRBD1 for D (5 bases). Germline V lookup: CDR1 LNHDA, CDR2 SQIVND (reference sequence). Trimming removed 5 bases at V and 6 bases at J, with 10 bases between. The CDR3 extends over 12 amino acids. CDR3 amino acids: CASSDGADGYTF. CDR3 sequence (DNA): TGTGCCAGTAGTGATGGGGCGGATGGCTACACCTTC.

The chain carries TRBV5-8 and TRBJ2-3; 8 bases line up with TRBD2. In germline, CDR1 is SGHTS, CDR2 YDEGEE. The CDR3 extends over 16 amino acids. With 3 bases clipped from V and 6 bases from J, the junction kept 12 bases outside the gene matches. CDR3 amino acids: CASSSWSGSIEDTQYF. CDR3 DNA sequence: TGTGCCAGCAGCTCCTGGAGCGGGAGTATTGAGGATACGCAGTATTTT.

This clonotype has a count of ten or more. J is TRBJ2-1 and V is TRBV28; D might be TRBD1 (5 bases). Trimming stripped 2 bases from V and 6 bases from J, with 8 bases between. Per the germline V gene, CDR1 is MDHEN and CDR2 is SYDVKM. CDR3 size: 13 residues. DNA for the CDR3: TGTGCCAGCAGTTTACCTCAGGGCAATGAGCAGTTCTTC. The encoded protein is CASSLPQGNEQFF.

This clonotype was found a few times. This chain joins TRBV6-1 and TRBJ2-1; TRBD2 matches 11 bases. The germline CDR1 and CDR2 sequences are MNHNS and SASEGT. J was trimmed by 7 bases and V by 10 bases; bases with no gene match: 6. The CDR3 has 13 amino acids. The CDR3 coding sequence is TGTGCCACCGGGACTAGCGGCTGGAATGAGCAGTTCTTC. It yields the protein CATGTSGWNEQFF.

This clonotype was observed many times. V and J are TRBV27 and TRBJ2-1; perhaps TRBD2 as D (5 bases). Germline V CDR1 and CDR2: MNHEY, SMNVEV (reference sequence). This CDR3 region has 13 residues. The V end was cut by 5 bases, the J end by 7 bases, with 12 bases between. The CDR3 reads CASSAGRGNEQFF. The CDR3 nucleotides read TGTGCCAGCAGTGCCGGGCGAGGGAATGAGCAGTTCTTC.

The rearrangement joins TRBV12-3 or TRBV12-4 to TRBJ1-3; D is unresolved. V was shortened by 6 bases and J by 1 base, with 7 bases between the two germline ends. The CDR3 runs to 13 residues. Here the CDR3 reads CASRSLSGNTIYF. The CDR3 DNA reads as TGTGCCAGCAGGTCCTTATCTGGAAACACCATATATTTT.

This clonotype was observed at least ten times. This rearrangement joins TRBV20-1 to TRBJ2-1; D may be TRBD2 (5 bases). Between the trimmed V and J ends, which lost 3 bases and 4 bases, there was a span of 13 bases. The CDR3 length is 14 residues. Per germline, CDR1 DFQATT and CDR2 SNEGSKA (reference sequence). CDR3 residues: CSASPGLDYNEQFF. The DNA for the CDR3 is TGCAGTGCTAGTCCAGGACTCGATTACAATGAGCAGTTCTTC.